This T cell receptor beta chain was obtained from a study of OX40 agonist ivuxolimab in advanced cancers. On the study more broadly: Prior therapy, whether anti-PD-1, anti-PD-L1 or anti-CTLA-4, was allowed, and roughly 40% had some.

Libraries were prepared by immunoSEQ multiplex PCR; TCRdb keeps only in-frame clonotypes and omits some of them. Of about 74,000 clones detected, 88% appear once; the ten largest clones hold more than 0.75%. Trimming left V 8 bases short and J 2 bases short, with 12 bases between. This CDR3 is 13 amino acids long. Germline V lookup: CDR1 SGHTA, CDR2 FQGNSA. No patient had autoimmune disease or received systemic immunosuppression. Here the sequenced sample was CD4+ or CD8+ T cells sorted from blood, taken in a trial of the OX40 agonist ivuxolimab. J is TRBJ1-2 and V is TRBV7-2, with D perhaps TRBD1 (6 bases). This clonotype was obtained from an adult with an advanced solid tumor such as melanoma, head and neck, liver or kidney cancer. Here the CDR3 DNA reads TGTGCCAGCGGCGGACAGCTGAACTATGGCTACACCTTC. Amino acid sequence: CASGGQLNYGYTF.